The 4 T cell receptor beta chains listed next were all sequenced from one sample in a study of identical twins. TCRdb reprocessed the 5' RACE reads via MiXCR and lists one record per CDR3 protein. In the table there are about 160,000 distinct CDR3 sequences, roughly 3.5% of which are singletons. Sequences were obtained from memory T cells sorted from blood. Receptors were obtained from a man between 18 and 29 years old in good health.

In its sample, this clonotype was seen a few times. The chain employs TRBV14 and TRBJ2-1, with D possibly being TRBD1 (7 bases). Trimming removed 4 bases at V and 5 bases at J, with 21 bases between. CDR3 length equals 17 residues. Germline V gene sequence: CDR1 SGHDN, CDR2 FVKESK. The CDR3, as DNA: TGTGCCAGCAGCCCAAGGAGGGGGCCCGGGGCCCACAATGAGCAGTTCTTC. Translation gives CASSPRRGPGAHNEQFF.

This clonotype was counted ten times or more. V is TRBV13 and J is TRBJ2-7; TRBD1 aligns across 8 bases. The CDR3 has 17 residues. V lost 4 bases to trimming and J lost 3 bases; unmatched junction nucleotides: 14. Germline V gene data show CDR1 as PRHDT and CDR2 as FYEKMQ (reference sequence). CDR3: CASSSLGPGQVFYEQYV. CDR3 coding DNA: TGTGCCAGCAGCTCTCTGGGACCGGGACAGGTCTTCTACGAGCAGTACGTC.

The table lists this clonotype with many counts. Sequence at one end of the junction differs from germline and may be a read error. The chain carries TRBV2 and TRBJ2-7; D gene unclear. CDR3 length: 11 amino acids. The germline gives CDR1 SNHLY, CDR2 FYNNEI. The CDR3 sequence: CASSVGSEEYF. As DNA, the CDR3 is TGTGCCAGCAGTGTGGGATCCGAGGAGTACTTC.

This clonotype has at least ten counts. This chain joins TRBV6-1 and TRBJ1-1; unclear D gene. Germline lookup yields CDR1 MNHNS and CDR2 SASEGT. The CDR3 sequence is 16 residues long. Trimming removed 2 bases at V and 1 base at J, with 14 bases between. CDR3 nucleotide sequence: TGTGCCAGCAGTGAATGGAACAGAATAACGAACACTGAAGCTTTCTTT. It yields the protein CASSEWNRITNTEAFF.